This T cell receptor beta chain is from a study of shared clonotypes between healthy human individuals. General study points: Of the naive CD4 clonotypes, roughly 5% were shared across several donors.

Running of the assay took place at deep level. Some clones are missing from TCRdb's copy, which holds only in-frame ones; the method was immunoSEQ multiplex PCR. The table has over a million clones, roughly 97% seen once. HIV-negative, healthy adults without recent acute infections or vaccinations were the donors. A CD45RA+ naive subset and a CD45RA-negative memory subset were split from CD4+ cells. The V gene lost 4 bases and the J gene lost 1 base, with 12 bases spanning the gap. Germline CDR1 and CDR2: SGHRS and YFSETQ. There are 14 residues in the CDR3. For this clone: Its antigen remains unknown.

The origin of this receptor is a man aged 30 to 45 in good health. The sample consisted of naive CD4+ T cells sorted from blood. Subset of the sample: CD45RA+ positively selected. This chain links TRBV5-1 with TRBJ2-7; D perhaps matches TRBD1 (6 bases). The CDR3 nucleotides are TGCGCCAGCAGCAAACAGGGTACGTCCTACGAGCAGTACTTC. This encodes CASSKQGTSYEQYF. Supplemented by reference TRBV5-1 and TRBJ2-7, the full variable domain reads KAGVTQTPRYLIKTRGQQVTLSCSPISGHRSVSWYQQTPGQGLQFLFEYFSETQRNKGNFPGRFSGRQFSNSRSEMNVSTLELGDSALYLCASSKQGTSYEQYFGPGTRLTVT.